Shown below are 29 T cell receptor beta chains from a single sample sequenced in a study of CD8 T cells in ankylosing spondylitis. TCRdb reprocessed the 5' RACE reads via MiXCR and lists one record per CDR3 protein. The data contain some 120,000 distinct CDR3 sequences, roughly 13% of them seen just once; the ten biggest clones take up about 2.7%. Sequenced sample: blood, either unsorted or a sorted T cell fraction (not recorded which). Source of these receptors: a female donor with ankylosing spondylitis or in good health (not recorded which).

In this sample, this clonotype turned up many times. This chain joins TRBV28 and TRBJ2-2; D gene unclear. The CDR3 runs to 15 residues. Germline CDR1 MDHEN, CDR2 SYDVKM. Trimming took off 1 base at V and 2 bases at J, with 8 bases between the two ends. This CDR3 reads CASSLLLENTGELFF. The CDR3 bases are TGTGCCAGCAGTTTATTGCTAGAAAACACCGGGGAGCTGTTTTTT.

This clonotype turned up a few times. The CDR3 region has the DNA TGTGCCAGCAGCTATGCAGGGGAAAGGGCCTACAATGAGCAGTTCTTC. Its translation: CASSYAGERAYNEQFF. This chain joins TRBV12-3 or TRBV12-4 and TRBJ2-1, with a possible D match to TRBD1 (6 bases). The CDR3 runs 16 residues. V lost 6 bases and J 2 bases, leaving 17 bases between the germline ends.

This clonotype was detected ten times or more. The rearrangement uses TRBV20-1 and TRBJ2-1; 7 bases agree with TRBD2. V gave up 5 bases and J gave up 6 bases; unmatched junction bases: 16. This CDR3 comprises 16 residues. Germline CDR1 DFQATT, CDR2 SNEGSKA (reference sequence). The CDR3 protein is CSARTRGGVSSNEQFF. CDR3 bases: TGCAGTGCTCGGACCCGTGGGGGGGTATCGTCCAATGAGCAGTTCTTC.

The chain has TRBV7-2 and TRBJ2-1; 10 positions agree with TRBD2. The CDR3 is 16 residues long. The V gene's germline CDR1 is SGHTA and CDR2 FQGNSA. With V trimmed by 5 bases and J by 8 bases, 12 bases remained unmatched. CDR3 sequence (DNA): TGTGCCAGCAGCCAACCACTAGCGGGGTTGGTACATGAGCAGTTCTTC. Its translation: CASSQPLAGLVHEQFF. The variable domain in full, with the rest retrieved from reference TRBV7-2 and TRBJ2-1, is GAGVSQSPSNKVTEKGKDVELRCDPISGHTALYWYRQSLGQGLEFLIYFQGNSAPDKSGLPSDRFSAERTGGSVSTLTIQRTQQEDSAVYLCASSQPLAGLVHEQFFGPGTRLTVL.

This clonotype occurred a few times. The V and J genes are TRBV2 and TRBJ2-3; unclear D gene. V was trimmed by 7 bases and J by 0 bases, leaving 5 bases between them. CDR1 is SNHLY and CDR2 is FYNNEI in the germline V gene. This CDR3 is 12 amino acids long. CDR3 amino acids: CASKESTDTQYF. DNA for the CDR3: TGTGCCAGCAAGGAGAGCACAGATACGCAGTATTTT.

The V call is TRBV6-4, the J call TRBJ2-2; D might be TRBD1 (6 bases). CDR3 length equals 16 residues. The germline V and J ends were trimmed by 4 bases and 5 bases, with 17 bases remaining between them. In germline, CDR1 is MRHNA, CDR2 SNTAGT. The CDR3 spells CASSVVQGPGTGELFF. The CDR3 DNA follows: TGTGCCAGCAGTGTCGTCCAGGGGCCTGGGACCGGGGAGCTGTTTTTT.

V is TRBV19 and J is TRBJ2-1; D is perhaps TRBD2 (5 bases). The germline V gene has CDR1 LNHDA and CDR2 SQIVND (reference sequence). With 6 bases removed from V and 0 bases from J, the gap between germline ends came to 12 bases. The CDR3 length is 15 residues. The CDR3 loop reads CASSPSIGSYNEQFF. The CDR3, as DNA: TGTGCCAGTAGCCCTAGCATCGGCTCCTACAATGAGCAGTTCTTC.

This clonotype appeared a few times. The chain employs TRBV15 and TRBJ2-7; 8 nucleotides agree with TRBD2. The CDR3 spans 14 residues. Losses at the gene ends were 5 bases for V and 3 bases for J; bases not matched to a gene: 6. Germline lookup yields CDR1 LNHNV and CDR2 YYDKDF (reference sequence). The CDR3 loop is CATSERGNSYEQYF. In nucleotides, the CDR3 is TGTGCCACCAGCGAGCGGGGGAATAGCTACGAGCAGTACTTC.

This clonotype was picked up many times. J is TRBJ1-1 and V is TRBV3-1; the D gene is possibly TRBD1 (5 bases). CDR3 size: 14 residues. Trimming removed 1 base at V and 1 base at J, with 7 bases between. CDR1 and CDR2 from the germline V gene are LGHDT and YNNKEL (reference sequence). DNA for the CDR3: TGTGCCAGCAGCCAAGGAGGGGCGAACACTGAAGCTTTCTTT. Translated, it gives CASSQGGANTEAFF.

This chain connects TRBV12-3 or TRBV12-4 to TRBJ2-2; D ambiguous. CDR3 length equals 14 residues. With 0 bases removed from V and 1 base from J, the gap between germline ends came to 3 bases. CDR3: CASSLAENTGELFF. CDR3 in DNA: TGTGCCAGCAGTTTAGCGGAGAACACCGGGGAGCTGTTTTTT.

In this sample, this clonotype turned up a few times. The rearrangement joins TRBV6-1 to TRBJ2-3, with 9 bases matching TRBD1. The CDR3 runs to 15 residues. CDR1 is MNHNS and CDR2 is SASEGT in the germline V gene. V gave up 2 bases and J gave up 4 bases; unmatched junction bases: 4. The chain's CDR3 is CASSEPGQGSDTQYF. CDR3 sequence (DNA): TGTGCCAGCAGTGAACCTGGACAGGGGTCAGATACGCAGTATTTT.

The chain uses TRBV11-2 and TRBJ2-1; 10 bases are shared with TRBD2. Losses at the gene ends were 1 base for V and 2 bases for J; bases not matched to a gene: 5. CDR1 is SGHAT, CDR2 FQNNGV, per germline. CDR3 size: 17 residues. The CDR3 bases are TGTGCCAGCAGCTTAGTGGGAACTAGCGGGACCTACAATGAGCAGTTCTTC. Protein product: CASSLVGTSGTYNEQFF.

Details on this clonotype: A read error may explain this, as a much larger clone is one base away. The chain employs TRBV7-9 and TRBJ1-1; 9 bases align to TRBD1. Germline-derived CDR1 and CDR2 are SEHNR and FQNEAQ (reference sequence). The length of the CDR3 is 17 residues. The junction had 13 bases not matched to a gene; V was cut back by 5 bases and J by 3 bases. The CDR3 DNA follows: TGTGCCAGCAGCCTCGGGACAGGGAGCGAGAAAGACACTGAAGCTTTCTTT. Translation gives CASSLGTGSEKDTEAFF.

In this sample, this clonotype turned up many times. The chain joins TRBV29-1 to TRBJ1-2, with TRBD1 matching over 9 bases. Unmatched junction bases numbered 11, after V lost 5 bases and J lost 7 bases. There are 14 residues in the CDR3. CDR1 is SQVTM and CDR2 is ANQGSEA in the germline V gene. The CDR3 here is CSVWTGTGISGYTF. The CDR3 coding sequence is TGCAGCGTTTGGACCGGGACAGGGATTTCTGGCTACACCTTC.

In its sample, this clonotype was seen a few times. The chain is built from TRBV5-1 and TRBJ2-1; D is perhaps TRBD1 (6 bases). The CDR3 length is 15 residues. The V gene's germline CDR1 is SGHRS and CDR2 YFSETQ. Trimming pared 0 bases from V and 3 bases from J, leaving 10 bases between. The CDR3 loop is CASSLGRTDYNEQFF. The CDR3 region has the DNA TGCGCCAGCAGCTTGGGAAGGACAGACTACAATGAGCAGTTCTTC.

This clonotype was counted a few times. The V and J genes are TRBV7-9 and TRBJ2-7; D remains unclear. Germline lookup yields CDR1 SEHNR and CDR2 FQNEAQ (reference sequence). The CDR3 contains 13 residues. The ends were cut back, 2 bases at V and 6 bases at J, with 11 bases in the middle. The CDR3 DNA is TGTGCCAGCAGCTTATCCAGTGATCGCGAGCAGTACTTC. Its translation: CASSLSSDREQYF. Complete variable domain (other parts from reference TRBV7-9 and TRBJ2-7): DTGVSQNPRHKITKRGQNVTFRCDPISEHNRLYWYRQTLGQGPEFLTYFQNEAQLEKSRLLSDRFSAERPKGSFSTLEIQRTEQGDSAMYLCASSLSSDREQYFGPGTRLTVT.

This clonotype was counted at least ten times. The chain joins TRBV6-2 or TRBV6-3 to TRBJ2-7; D gene uncertain. The CDR3 contains 16 residues. CDR1 MNHEY and CDR2 SVGEGT come from the germline V gene. V was pared by 2 bases and J by 3 bases, with 17 bases between. CDR3 in DNA: TGTGCCAGCAGTTACGGAGTGGGGTCAGTCTACTACGAGCAGTACTTC. It specifies CASSYGVGSVYYEQYF.

This clonotype has ten or more counts. The V call is TRBV20-1, the J call TRBJ1-6, with D possibly being TRBD1 (6 bases). CDR1 is DFQATT, CDR2 SNEGSKA, per germline (reference sequence). The CDR3 is made up of 15 amino acids. V lost 4 bases to trimming and J lost 0 bases, with 10 bases between them. CDR3 bases: TGCAGTGCTACCCGACAGGACTCCTATAATTCACCCCTCCACTTT. The encoded protein is CSATRQDSYNSPLHF.

This clonotype was seen many times. This chain joins TRBV2 and TRBJ2-1; 13 positions agree with TRBD2. The CDR3 has 15 amino acids. Per the germline V gene, CDR1 is SNHLY and CDR2 is FYNNEI. V dropped 5 bases and J dropped 6; count of bases not matched to a gene: 4. The CDR3 sequence is CASSTSGRGANEQFF. In nucleotides, the CDR3 is TGTGCCAGCAGTACTAGCGGGAGGGGGGCCAATGAGCAGTTCTTC.

This clonotype was found many times. The chain uses TRBV7-2 and TRBJ1-6, with a tentative D call TRBD1 (6 bases). The V and J ends lost 2 bases and 4 bases respectively, with 9 bases between them. The CDR3 extends over 15 amino acids. Germline CDR1 SGHTA, CDR2 FQGNSA. In DNA, the CDR3 is TGTGCCAGCAGCTTATCCACAGGGTATAATTCACCCCTCCACTTT. It yields the protein CASSLSTGYNSPLHF. Using reference TRBV7-2 and TRBJ1-6 for the parts outside the CDR3, the full variable domain is GAGVSQSPSNKVTEKGKDVELRCDPISGHTALYWYRQSLGQGLEFLIYFQGNSAPDKSGLPSDRFSAERTGGSVSTLTIQRTQQEDSAVYLCASSLSTGYNSPLHFGNGTRLTVT.

This clonotype showed up just a few times. The V gene is TRBV7-3, the J gene TRBJ2-3, with D unresolved. The V and J ends lost 1 base and 2 bases respectively, with 10 bases between them. This CDR3 region has 15 residues. Germline lookup yields CDR1 SGHTA and CDR2 FQGTGA. The CDR3 DNA reads TGTGCCAGCAGCTTAATGGGCAGGTTCACAGATACGCAGTATTTT. Translation: CASSLMGRFTDTQYF.

This clonotype was seen repeatedly, ten times or more. DNA of the CDR3: TGTGCCAGCAGCCCGATGAGGGGTTTGTCTAATGAAAAACTGTTTTTT. Its protein is CASSPMRGLSNEKLFF. V and J are TRBV7-9 and TRBJ1-4; TRBD1 might be the D (5 bases). Trimming removed 5 bases at V and 3 bases at J, with 16 bases between. The V gene's germline CDR1 is SEHNR and CDR2 FQNEAQ (reference sequence). The CDR3 totals 16 residues.

This clonotype showed up just a few times. CDR3 region: CASSWRVAGGQETQYF. CDR3 in DNA: TGCGCCAGCAGCTGGAGGGTAGCGGGAGGGCAAGAGACCCAGTACTTC. The chain is built from TRBV5-1 and TRBJ2-5; 11 positions agree with TRBD2. This CDR3 is built from 16 residues. V shed 3 bases, J shed 2 bases, and the junction held 6 bases outside the gene matches. The V gene's germline CDR1 is SGHRS and CDR2 YFSETQ.

There are many counts of this clonotype. The chain employs TRBV14 and TRBJ2-6, with a tentative D call TRBD1 (5 bases). CDR1 SGHDN and CDR2 FVKESK come from the germline V gene. The CDR3 has 19 amino acids. Trimming removed 4 bases from V and 1 base from J, with 20 bases in between. The CDR3 DNA sequence: TGTGCCAGCAGCCTCGGAGAGACAGTTAGCACTTCTGGGGCCAACGTCCTGACTTTC. As protein: CASSLGETVSTSGANVLTF.

This clonotype has a handful of counts. The V and J genes are TRBV5-1 and TRBJ2-7; possibly TRBD1 or TRBD2 for D (6 bases each). Per germline, CDR1 SGHRS and CDR2 YFSETQ. The CDR3 extends over 17 amino acids. Trimming removed 2 bases from V and 1 base from J, with 19 bases in between. The CDR3 DNA follows: TGCGCCAGCAGCTTCGGCGGGACACCTTTACCTTCCTACGAGCAGTACTTC. It yields the protein CASSFGGTPLPSYEQYF.

The V and J genes are TRBV20-1 and TRBJ1-5; D is uncertain. The V end was cut by 0 bases, the J end by 6 bases, with 6 bases between. The CDR3 contains 12 residues. Germline V gene data show CDR1 as DFQATT and CDR2 as SNEGSKA (reference sequence). The CDR3: CSARDRSQPQHF. The CDR3 bases are TGCAGTGCTAGAGATCGAAGTCAGCCCCAGCATTTT.

This clonotype is categorized as medium-sized. The chain joins TRBV29-1 to TRBJ2-3; 15 bases line up with TRBD2. V was clipped by 7 bases and J by 3 bases; unmatched bases: 8. Germline V CDR1 and CDR2: SQVTM, ANQGSEA. The CDR3 is 16 residues long. The CDR3 loop reads CSATTGLAGGTDTQYF. The CDR3 DNA reads TGCAGCGCTACCACGGGACTAGCGGGAGGAACAGATACGCAGTATTTT.

Worth noting for this clonotype: The junction does not match germline at one end; this may be a read error. V and J are TRBV20-1 and TRBJ2-4, with D possibly matching TRBD1 (6 bases). The CDR3 sequence is 13 residues long. CDR1 is DFQATT, CDR2 SNEGSKA, per germline (reference sequence). In DNA, the CDR3 is TGCAGTGCTAGACCCCAGGGGTGGGACATGCAGTACTTC. This gives the protein CSARPQGWDMQYF.

This clonotype was picked up a small number of times. V usage is TRBV12-3 or TRBV12-4 and J usage is TRBJ2-5, with D unclear. This CDR3 region has 14 residues. V dropped 2 bases and J dropped 2 bases, with 9 bases sitting between them. CDR3 sequence (DNA): TGTGCCAGCAGTTTACTTCTAGGACAAGAGACCCAGTACTTC. Its translation is CASSLLLGQETQYF.